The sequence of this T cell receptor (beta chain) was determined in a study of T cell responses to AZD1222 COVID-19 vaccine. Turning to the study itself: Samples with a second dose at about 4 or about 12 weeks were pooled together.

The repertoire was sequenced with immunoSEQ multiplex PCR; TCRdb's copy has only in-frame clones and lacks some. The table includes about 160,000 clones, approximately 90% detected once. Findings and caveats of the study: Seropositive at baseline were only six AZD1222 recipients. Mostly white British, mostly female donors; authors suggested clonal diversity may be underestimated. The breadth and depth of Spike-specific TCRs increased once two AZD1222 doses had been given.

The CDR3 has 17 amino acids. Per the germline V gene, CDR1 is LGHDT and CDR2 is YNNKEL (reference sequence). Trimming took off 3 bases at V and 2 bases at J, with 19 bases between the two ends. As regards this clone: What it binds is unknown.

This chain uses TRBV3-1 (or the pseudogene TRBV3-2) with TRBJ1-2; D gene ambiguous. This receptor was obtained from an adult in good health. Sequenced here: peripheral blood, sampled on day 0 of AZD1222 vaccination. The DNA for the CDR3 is TGTGCCAGCAGCCATTATAAGGCTTTTCGGGTGAACTATGGCTACACCTTC. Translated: CASSHYKAFRVNYGYTF.